These 15 T cell receptor beta chains were sequenced from one sample in a study of regulatory T cells in long-lasting Graves disease. CDR3-region Arm-PCR and iRepertoire HTBI primers produced the TCR beta libraries. TCRdb redid the calling of the multiplex PCR reads with MiXCR, one entry per CDR3 protein. This table holds 450,000 to 600,000 distinct CDR3 sequences, roughly 14% found once. Time point denoted: newly diagnosed GD, antithyroid drugs for less than 3 months. With RNA extracted from PBMCs as input, the TCR library was made. These same records also appear under a second study, on T cells in Graves' hyperthyroidism and ophthalmopathy.

Material: peripheral blood mononuclear cells (PBMCs), obtained at new diagnosis, from a patient treated with antithyroid drugs. Receptor source: a man younger than 40 with Graves disease.

The chain employs TRBV4-1 and TRBJ1-6; D gene uncertain. Germline assignment: CDR1 MGHRA and CDR2 YSYEKL. The V end was cut by 1 base, the J end by 3 bases, with 10 bases between. This CDR3 comprises 16 residues. The CDR3 loop reads CASSQVRQLYNSPLHF. The DNA for the CDR3 is TGCGCCAGCAGCCAAGTCCGCCAGCTCTATAATTCACCCCTCCACTTT.

This clonotype was picked up many times. The V gene is TRBV5-1, the J gene TRBJ2-7, with TRBD2 matching 7 bases. The CDR3 is 14 amino acids. Trimming removed 4 bases from V and 7 bases from J; junction bases left unmatched: 11. Germline assignment: CDR1 SGHRS and CDR2 YFSETQ. The CDR3, as DNA: TGCGCCAGCAGCAGAGGGACTATTCCGGGGGAGCAGTACTTC. Translation: CASSRGTIPGEQYF.

Ten or more counts support this clonotype. The chain couples TRBV20-1 to TRBJ2-1; no reliable D call. Per the germline V gene, CDR1 is DFQATT and CDR2 is SNEGSKA (reference sequence). V dropped 4 bases and J dropped 3 bases, with 13 bases sitting between them. This CDR3 is 14 amino acids long. CDR3 in amino acids: CSAIYLLSYNEQFF. DNA for the CDR3: TGCAGTGCTATTTATCTCCTAAGCTACAATGAGCAGTTCTTC.

This clonotype was seen only a few times. The chain carries TRBV5-6 and TRBJ2-5; D is possibly TRBD1 (5 bases). Germline V CDR1 and CDR2: SGHDT, YYEEEE. Trimming cost V 0 bases and J 13 bases, with 13 bases left between them. The CDR3 runs 12 residues. This CDR3 is CASSLGPGPPYF. CDR3 bases: TGTGCCAGCAGCTTGGGCCCAGGGCCCCCGTACTTC. The entire variable domain, with the rest obtained from reference TRBV5-6 and TRBJ2-5, is as follows: DAGVTQSPTHLIKTRGQQVTLRCSPKSGHDTVSWYQQALGQGPQFIFQYYEEEERQRGNFPDRFSGHQFPNYSSELNVNALLLGDSALYLCASSLGPGPPYFGPGTRLLVL.

This clonotype has just a few counts. The DNA for the CDR3 is TGTGCCAGCAGCCAAGTGTGGAGGTACAACGAGCAGTACTTC. Its protein is CASSQVWRYNEQYF. The V call is TRBV14, the J call TRBJ2-7; a possible D gene is TRBD2 (5 bases). V lost 1 base to trimming and J lost 5 bases, with 12 bases between them. The CDR3 contains 14 residues. The germline gives CDR1 SGHDN, CDR2 FVKESK.

This clonotype was picked up many times. The chain recombines TRBV4-1 with TRBJ1-1, with D hard to call. The V end was cut by 0 bases, the J end by 1 base, with 9 bases between. Germline V gene data show CDR1 as MGHRA and CDR2 as YSYEKL. The CDR3 spans 15 residues. Written as DNA, the CDR3 is TGCGCCAGCAGCCAAGATAGACTCCCGAACACTGAAGCTTTCTTT. Translating gives CASSQDRLPNTEAFF.

Ten or more counts support this clonotype. This chain joins TRBV6-1 and TRBJ1-1; possibly TRBD1 for D (5 bases). Germline assignment: CDR1 MNHNS and CDR2 SASEGT. The CDR3 consists of 16 residues. Between the trimmed V and J ends, which lost 7 bases and 5 bases, there was a span of 23 bases. The CDR3 coding sequence is TGTGCCAGCAACCCGTCTTGGGGGGTAGGTAAAACTGAAGCTTTCTTT. Translated, it gives CASNPSWGVGKTEAFF.

Note on this clonotype: A read error may produce the germline difference seen at one junction end. J is TRBJ2-7 and V is TRBV20-1; no firm D call. Germline loops: CDR1 DFQATT, CDR2 SNEGSKA (reference sequence). The CDR3 sequence is 15 residues long. CDR3 region: CRARDLLGNSYEQYF. CDR3 DNA sequence: TGCAGGGCTAGAGATTTATTGGGCAACTCCTACGAGCAGTACTTC.

This clonotype has more than one count but fewer than ten. The chain combines TRBV7-9 with TRBJ1-3; D is possibly TRBD1 (5 bases). The ends were cut back, 7 bases at V and 0 bases at J, with 13 bases in the middle. This CDR3 spans 15 amino acids. Germline assignment: CDR1 SEHNR and CDR2 FQNEAQ (reference sequence). In DNA, the CDR3 is TGTGCCAGCACCCTGGACATCCTCTCTGGAAACACCATATATTTT. Translating gives CASTLDILSGNTIYF. Drawing the rest from reference TRBV7-9 and TRBJ1-3, the complete variable domain is DTGVSQNPRHKITKRGQNVTFRCDPISEHNRLYWYRQTLGQGPEFLTYFQNEAQLEKSRLLSDRFSAERPKGSFSTLEIQRTEQGDSAMYLCASTLDILSGNTIYFGEGSWLTVV.

This clonotype was found many times. V gene TRBV18 combines with J gene TRBJ2-7, with TRBD2 as a possible D gene (5 bases). Trimming stripped 3 bases from V and 3 bases from J, with 9 bases between. Germline CDR1 is KGHSH and CDR2 is LQKENI. The CDR3 covers 13 residues. The CDR3 nucleotides read TGTGCCAGCTCACCCCGACTAAGCTACGAGCAGTACTTC. Its translation: CASSPRLSYEQYF.

In this sample, this clonotype turned up many times. The chain uses TRBV10-3 and TRBJ1-1; D is unresolved. V lost 6 bases and J 1 base, leaving 12 bases between the germline ends. The length of the CDR3 is 14 residues. Germline V gene data show CDR1 as ENHRY and CDR2 as SYGVKD. The CDR3 reads CAISSLDPNTEAFF. CDR3 nucleotides: TGTGCCATCAGCTCCTTGGACCCGAACACTGAAGCTTTCTTT.

This clonotype occurred many times. The chain couples TRBV13 to TRBJ2-7, with D tentatively TRBD2 (6 bases). This CDR3 is 12 amino acids long. V lost 10 bases and J lost 5, with 15 bases in between. The germline CDR1 and CDR2 sequences are PRHDT and FYEKMQ (reference sequence). Here the CDR3 reads CATLGLQDEQYF. In nucleotides, the CDR3 is TGTGCCACCCTGGGACTTCAGGACGAGCAGTACTTC.

Only a few counts were recorded for this clonotype. The chain links TRBV28 to TRBJ2-1; 10 bases line up with TRBD2. Germline CDR1 is MDHEN and CDR2 is SYDVKM. Losses at the gene ends were 7 bases for V and 7 bases for J; bases not matched to a gene: 7. The CDR3 has 14 amino acids. CDR3 nucleotide sequence: TGTGCCAGCAATCCTAGCGGGAGTTGGAATGAGCAGTTCTTC. It is translated as CASNPSGSWNEQFF.

This clonotype was picked up many times. The chain couples TRBV6-5 to TRBJ2-7, with D perhaps given as TRBD1 or TRBD2 (5 bases each). In germline, CDR1 is MNHEY, CDR2 SVGAGI. The ends were cut back, 2 bases at V and 3 bases at J, with 11 bases in the middle. The CDR3 runs 14 residues. As DNA, the CDR3 is TGTGCCAGCAGTTACACTAGGGGTAACTACGAGCAGTACTTC. Its translation: CASSYTRGNYEQYF.

Of note for this clonotype: At one end the junction does not follow the germline gene, possibly because of a read error. The chain carries TRBV5-1 and TRBJ2-1; TRBD1 matches 11 bases. This CDR3 contains 15 residues. Germline V gives CDR1 SGHRS, CDR2 YFSETQ. The CDR3 DNA is TGCGCCAGCATTCCCGGGACAGGGGGGTACAATGGGCAGTTCTTC. Protein product: CASIPGTGGYNGQFF.